This T cell receptor beta chain originates from a study of blood T cell repertoires in COVID-19. Original handling: Amplification of reference gene primers was used by the study to estimate nucleated cell counts. Repertoires were generated with immunoSEQ multiplex PCR, while TCRdb's copy carries only in-frame clones and drops some. V, J and clone size reflect that table, while D and trimming were determined from the DNA. The table shows around 100,000 clones, with around 79% occurring only once. V shed 5 bases, J shed 7 bases, and the junction held 11 bases outside the gene matches. CDR3 length: 16 amino acids. Germline CDR1 MNHEY, CDR2 SMNVEV (reference sequence).

The sequenced sample consisted of peripheral blood. This TCR came from a man aged 70-80 years with active or convalescent COVID-19. V is TRBV27 and J is TRBJ1-2; 12 nucleotides agree with TRBD1. The CDR3 coding sequence is TGTGCCAGCAGTCCGATCCCCGGGACAGGGGGCGGTGGCTACACCTTC. This codes for CASSPIPGTGGGGYTF.